These 14 T cell receptor beta chains came from one sample sequenced in a study of blood T cell repertoires in COVID-19. Data came from immunoSEQ multiplex PCR; TCRdb stores just in-frame clones and leaves some out. The sample shows fewer than 150,000 clones, roughly 90% of them seen only once. Material for sequencing was peripheral blood. The source is a woman in her 70s who had recovered from COVID-19.

The chain is built from TRBV5-4 and TRBJ1-3, with D tentatively TRBD1 (5 bases). The CDR3 is made up of 17 amino acids. Germline values: CDR1 SGHNT, CDR2 YYREEE (reference sequence). Deletions cut 4 bases from V and 0 bases from J, with 17 bases between. The CDR3 DNA reads as TGTGCCAGCAGCCCACTCCCGGGGGGGAGCTCTGGAAACACCATATATTTT. It is translated as CASSPLPGGSSGNTIYF.

The chain recombines TRBV6-2 or TRBV6-3 with TRBJ1-6; 8 nucleotides match TRBD1. This CDR3 is built from 14 residues. Germline CDR1 is MNHEY and CDR2 is SVGEGT. V lost 5 bases and J lost 10; bases outside the gene matches: 7. CDR3 bases: TGTGCCAGCAGTGCCGGACAGGGTAGATCACCCCTCCACTTT. The encoded protein is CASSAGQGRSPLHF.

The chain has TRBV7-9 and TRBJ2-7; D possibly corresponds to TRBD2 (7 bases). Trimming left V 5 bases short and J 2 bases short, with 13 bases between. The CDR3 covers 14 residues. CDR1 SEHNR and CDR2 FQNEAQ come from the germline V gene (reference sequence). This CDR3 is CASSPAGAPYEQYF. The CDR3 DNA reads as TGTGCCAGCAGCCCTGCGGGGGCGCCCTACGAGCAGTACTTC.

V gene TRBV27 combines with J gene TRBJ2-2; D perhaps matches TRBD1 (6 bases). V was cut by 5 bases and J by 5 bases, with 15 bases left in between. The V gene's germline CDR1 is MNHEY and CDR2 SMNVEV (reference sequence). CDR3 length equals 15 residues. This CDR3 reads CASSRQVIPTGELFF. The DNA of the CDR3 is TGTGCCAGCAGTAGACAGGTGATTCCGACCGGGGAGCTGTTTTTT.

The chain joins TRBV7-3 to TRBJ2-1; D remains unclear. There are 16 residues in the CDR3. The germline V gene has CDR1 SGHTA and CDR2 FQGTGA. The germline V and J ends were trimmed by 5 bases and 5 bases, with 19 bases remaining between them. In nucleotides, the CDR3 is TGTGCCAGCAGCCCCCTGACCCAAACGGGTGACAATGAGCAGTTCTTC. Protein: CASSPLTQTGDNEQFF.

This chain links TRBV18 with TRBJ1-1; TRBD1 matches 8 bases. Per the germline V gene, CDR1 is KGHSH and CDR2 is LQKENI. The trim removed 4 bases at V and 1 base at J, leaving 5 bases unmatched. The CDR3 consists of 15 residues. CDR3 DNA sequence: TGTGCCAGCTCACTTTGGACAGGGTCGAACACTGAAGCTTTCTTT. As protein: CASSLWTGSNTEAFF.

A few counts support this clone. The chain joins TRBV7-9 to TRBJ2-5, with a tentative D call TRBD2 (6 bases). The CDR3 runs 14 residues. V lost 5 bases and J 5 bases, leaving 15 bases between the germline ends. In germline, CDR1 is SEHNR, CDR2 FQNEAQ (reference sequence). DNA for the CDR3: TGTGCCAGCAGCCCCGGTGGAGGGGAGGAGACCCAGTACTTC. This encodes CASSPGGGEETQYF.

The rearrangement joins TRBV7-2 to TRBJ2-3; 12 bases fit TRBD2. J lost 5 bases, V lost 5 bases, and 5 bases had no gene match. Germline loops: CDR1 SGHTA, CDR2 FQGNSA. The CDR3 has 15 residues. The DNA of the CDR3 is TGTGCCAGCAGCACCCTAGCGGGGGGGGTAGATACGCAGTATTTT. Amino acids: CASSTLAGGVDTQYF.

The chain has TRBV29-1 and TRBJ2-7; 12 positions match TRBD2. The junction had 4 bases not matched to a gene; V was cut back by 0 bases and J by 1 base. The CDR3 has 16 amino acids. Germline V gene sequence: CDR1 SQVTM, CDR2 ANQGSEA. In DNA, the CDR3 is TGCAGCGTTGAAGATACCGGACTAGCGGGATCCTACGAGCAGTACTTC. This translates into CSVEDTGLAGSYEQYF.

The table lists this clone with a count of one. This chain connects TRBV5-1 to TRBJ2-5; 9 bases fit TRBD2. CDR1 and CDR2 (germline): SGHRS, YFSETQ. Losses at the gene ends were 0 bases for V and 7 bases for J; bases not matched to a gene: 7. The CDR3 covers 15 residues. The CDR3 coding sequence is TGCGCCAGCAGCTTGGTTCCTAGCGGGGACGTGACCCAGTACTTC. Translation gives CASSLVPSGDVTQYF.

This clone was picked up one time. The chain has TRBV27 and TRBJ1-6, with D unclear. The CDR3 sequence is 15 residues long. CDR1 is MNHEY and CDR2 is SMNVEV in the germline V gene (reference sequence). The V end lost 2 bases, the J end lost 2 bases, and 7 bases lay between the germline ends. The CDR3 loop is CASSLLLTYNSPLHF. CDR3 coding DNA: TGTGCCAGCAGTTTACTACTGACCTATAATTCACCCCTCCACTTT.

V is TRBV7-2 and J is TRBJ2-2; perhaps TRBD2 as D (6 bases). The CDR3 runs 15 residues. Germline V gives CDR1 SGHTA, CDR2 FQGNSA. Trimming removed 5 bases from V and 1 base from J, with 11 bases in between. The CDR3 DNA reads as TGTGCCAGCAGCCCCCAGGGAGGGAACACCGGGGAGCTGTTTTTT. Residues: CASSPQGGNTGELFF.

The gene calls are TRBV7-2 and TRBJ2-5; no clear D. Germline CDR1 SGHTA, CDR2 FQGNSA. V was shortened by 4 bases and J by 1 base, with 7 bases between the two germline ends. The CDR3 runs to 13 residues. In DNA form, the CDR3 reads TGTGCCAGCAGCTCACAATTCCAAGAGACCCAGTACTTC. It yields the protein CASSSQFQETQYF.

The chain links TRBV30 to TRBJ2-5; D is uncertain. This CDR3 is built from 13 residues. Trimming removed 2 bases from V and 1 base from J, with 8 bases in between. The germline gives CDR1 GTSNPN, CDR2 SVGIG (reference sequence). The CDR3 bases are TGTGCCTGGAGTCATACTTTCCAAGAGACCCAGTACTTC. Its protein is CAWSHTFQETQYF.